The 23 T cell receptor beta chains below were found in one sample sequenced in a study of human T cells and chemical hapten exposure. TCRdb used MiXCR to reprocess the RACE reads, holding one entry per CDR3 protein. The sample carries approximately 320,000 distinct CDR3 sequences, 5.5% recorded once. Stated time point: pre-sensitization, week 0. Treatment given: therapeutic diphenylcyclopropenone sensitization with weekly scalp DPC. This sample comprised whole blood, obtained in connection with sensitization to the hapten diphenylcyclopropenone (DPC). Every receptor here comes from a woman aged 18 to 35 with alopecia areata. Some clones in this sample may be carry-over from other donors' samples.

This clonotype was picked up a small number of times. CDR3 sequence: CSASQAGGNEQFF. The DNA for the CDR3 is TGCAGTGCTAGTCAAGCGGGGGGCAATGAGCAGTTCTTC. V is TRBV20-1 and J is TRBJ2-1, with TRBD2 identical over 9 bases. The germline V gene encodes CDR1 DFQATT and CDR2 SNEGSKA (reference sequence). V shed 3 bases, J shed 6 bases, and the junction held 3 bases outside the gene matches. This CDR3 comprises 13 residues.

In its sample, this clonotype was seen a few times. The CDR3 is CASSWGSPGANVLTF. Written as DNA, the CDR3 is TGTGCCAGCAGCTGGGGGAGTCCTGGGGCCAACGTCCTGACTTTC. The rearrangement uses TRBV7-2 and TRBJ2-6; D may correspond to TRBD1 or TRBD2 (5 bases each). Trimming left V 4 bases short and J 2 bases short, with 9 bases between. This CDR3 spans 15 amino acids. The germline V gene encodes CDR1 SGHTA and CDR2 FQGNSA. Based on the CDR3 plus reference TRBV7-2 and TRBJ2-6, the full variable domain is GAGVSQSPSNKVTEKGKDVELRCDPISGHTALYWYRQSLGQGLEFLIYFQGNSAPDKSGLPSDRFSAERTGGSVSTLTIQRTQQEDSAVYLCASSWGSPGANVLTFGAGSRLTVL.

This clonotype was detected ten times or more. The rearrangement joins TRBV19 to TRBJ1-2; no reliable D call. Germline-derived CDR1 and CDR2 are LNHDA and SQIVND (reference sequence). V lost 2 bases and J 4 bases, leaving 5 bases between the germline ends. The CDR3 length is 12 residues. CDR3 nucleotides: TGTGCCAGTAGTATAATCGGCTATGGCTACACCTTC. Protein: CASSIIGYGYTF. Using reference TRBV19 and TRBJ1-2 for the parts outside the CDR3, the full variable domain is DGGITQSPKYLFRKEGQNVTLSCEQNLNHDAMYWYRQDPGQGLRLIYYSQIVNDFQKGDIAEGYSVSREKKESFPLTVTSAQKNPTAFYLCASSIIGYGYTFGSGTRLTVV.

This clonotype has at least ten counts. This chain joins TRBV4-2 and TRBJ2-7; a weak D match, TRBD2 (6 bases). V dropped 0 bases and J dropped 4 bases, with 7 bases sitting between them. Germline V gene data show CDR1 as LGHNA and CDR2 as YNFKEQ. The CDR3 runs to 13 residues. CDR3 sequence: CASSQEREYEQYF. CDR3 DNA: TGTGCCAGCAGCCAAGAACGGGAGTACGAGCAGTACTTC.

The V and J genes are TRBV6-2 or TRBV6-3 and TRBJ2-7; D is ambiguous. The length of the CDR3 is 14 residues. V was pared by 2 bases and J by 0 bases, with 8 bases between. Germline values: CDR1 MNHEY, CDR2 SVGEGT. The CDR3 DNA sequence: TGTGCCAGCAGTTACCCCGGCCACTCCTACGAGCAGTACTTC. Translated, it gives CASSYPGHSYEQYF.

This clonotype was detected ten times or more. V usage is TRBV7-2 and J usage is TRBJ1-5, with D unresolved. The CDR3 loop spans 13 amino acids. Trimming left V 1 base short and J 6 bases short, with 7 bases between. Germline CDR1 SGHTA, CDR2 FQGNSA. In DNA form, the CDR3 reads TGTGCCAGCAGCTTAGTAGTAGGTCAGCCCCAGCATTTT. It is translated as CASSLVVGQPQHF.

The sample holds a few counts of this clonotype. The V call is TRBV6-2 or TRBV6-3, the J call TRBJ2-1, with D unresolved. The CDR3 runs 19 residues. Germline CDR1 and CDR2: MNHEY and SVGEGT. V was cut by 0 bases and J by 6 bases, with 24 bases left in between. The CDR3 reads CASSYSTRTLGSLGNEQFF. The CDR3 nucleotides read TGTGCCAGCAGTTACTCCACACGAACCCTAGGTTCGTTGGGCAATGAGCAGTTCTTC.

The chain's CDR3 is CASTKGDGTATYEQYF. The CDR3, as DNA: TGTGCCAGTACAAAAGGGGACGGGACAGCCACCTACGAGCAGTACTTC. This sequence joins TRBV19 and TRBJ2-7; 7 nucleotides agree with TRBD1. The germline V gene encodes CDR1 LNHDA and CDR2 SQIVND (reference sequence). J gave up 2 bases and V 7 bases, and 14 bases lay outside the gene matches. The CDR3 consists of 16 residues.

This clonotype was detected ten times or more. The genes are TRBV6-2 or TRBV6-3 and TRBJ2-1; 12 bases map to TRBD2. The trim removed 5 bases at V and 0 bases at J, leaving 11 bases unmatched. The CDR3 length is 19 residues. Per germline, CDR1 MNHEY and CDR2 SVGEGT. The CDR3 DNA sequence: TGTGCCAGCAGTGGACGAGACTGGACTAGCGGGGACTCCTACAATGAGCAGTTCTTC. It codes for CASSGRDWTSGDSYNEQFF.

V is TRBV12-3 or TRBV12-4 and J is TRBJ1-1; D unresolved. This CDR3 has 13 amino acids. Trimming pared 3 bases from V and 7 bases from J, leaving 12 bases between. CDR3 coding DNA: TGTGCCAGCAGTTTCTCCGGGCTAGATGAAGCTTTCTTT. Translated: CASSFSGLDEAFF.

For this clonotype: This may be a read error: a much more frequent sequence differs by one nucleotide. The gene calls are TRBV20-1 and TRBJ1-1; the D is unclear. The germline V gene encodes CDR1 DFQATT and CDR2 SNEGSKA (reference sequence). CDR3 length: 14 residues. CDR3 loop: CSSSVGNSNTEAFF. The CDR3, as DNA: TGCAGTTCTAGCGTAGGAAATTCGAACACTGAAGCTTTCTTT.

This clonotype showed up many times. The gene calls are TRBV9 and TRBJ1-5; D is perhaps TRBD1 (5 bases). Between the trimmed V and J ends, which lost 4 bases and 7 bases, there was a span of 12 bases. The CDR3 consists of 13 residues. In germline, CDR1 is SGDLS, CDR2 YYNGEE. The CDR3 protein is CASSLQGGQPQHF. For the CDR3, the DNA is TGTGCCAGCAGCTTGCAGGGTGGACAGCCCCAGCATTTT.

This rearrangement joins TRBV9 to TRBJ2-3, with D perhaps TRBD2 (6 bases). The CDR3 runs to 17 residues. V gave up 2 bases and J gave up 2 bases, with 18 bases separating them. Germline V gives CDR1 SGDLS, CDR2 YYNGEE. The CDR3 spells CASSVRDSLLTTDTQYF. In nucleotides, the CDR3 is TGTGCCAGCAGCGTTAGGGACTCACTCCTCACCACAGATACGCAGTATTTT.

This chain uses TRBV9 with TRBJ2-1, with TRBD2 matching 12 bases. This CDR3 has 15 residues. Germline values: CDR1 SGDLS, CDR2 YYNGEE. The junction had 6 bases not matched to a gene; V was cut back by 3 bases and J by 8 bases. The CDR3 sequence: CASSAGLAGRDEQFF. As DNA, the CDR3 is TGTGCCAGCAGCGCAGGACTAGCGGGGAGGGATGAGCAGTTCTTC.

This clonotype was seen at least ten times. The V call is TRBV7-8, the J call TRBJ2-3; 12 bases align to TRBD2. V was clipped by 1 base and J by 2 bases; unmatched bases: 4. CDR1 is SGHVS, CDR2 FQNEAQ, per germline. The CDR3 sequence is 17 residues long. Here the CDR3 DNA reads TGTGCCAGCAGCTTAGAGACTAGCGGGGGTGTCACAGATACGCAGTATTTT. Protein product: CASSLETSGGVTDTQYF.

This clonotype was found many times. The chain joins TRBV28 to TRBJ2-7; D may be TRBD2 (5 bases). The CDR3 has 11 residues. Germline V CDR1 and CDR2: MDHEN, SYDVKM. With 7 bases removed from V and 5 bases from J, the gap between germline ends came to 9 bases. In DNA form, the CDR3 reads TGTGCCAGCATCCAAGCGGACGAGCAGTACTTC. Translated: CASIQADEQYF.

This clonotype was detected ten times or more. J is TRBJ2-6 and V is TRBV5-6, with TRBD1 matching 8 bases. The length of the CDR3 is 19 residues. With V trimmed by 0 bases and J by 2 bases, 10 bases remained unmatched. Germline CDR1 reads SGHDT; CDR2 reads YYEEEE. As DNA, the CDR3 is TGTGCCAGCAGCTTGGGGCACTCACAGGGGGTAACTGGGGCCAACGTCCTGACTTTC. Translating gives CASSLGHSQGVTGANVLTF. Filled out from reference TRBV5-6 and TRBJ2-6, the complete variable domain reads DAGVTQSPTHLIKTRGQQVTLRCSPKSGHDTVSWYQQALGQGPQFIFQYYEEEERQRGNFPDRFSGHQFPNYSSELNVNALLLGDSALYLCASSLGHSQGVTGANVLTFGAGSRLTVL.

There are many counts of this clonotype. The V and J genes are TRBV7-2 and TRBJ2-4; 12 bases match TRBD2. CDR3 size: 16 residues. The V segment lost 1 base and the J segment 8 bases; nucleotides outside the gene matches: 6. Looked up from germline, CDR1 is SGHTA and CDR2 is FQGNSA. CDR3: CASSLGTSGVFDIQYF. In DNA form, the CDR3 reads TGTGCCAGCAGCTTAGGGACTAGCGGGGTCTTTGACATTCAGTACTTC.

At least ten counts were recorded for this clonotype. The chain has TRBV18 and TRBJ1-3; D remains ambiguous. This CDR3 has 16 residues. V was shortened by 3 bases and J by 0 bases, with 12 bases between the two germline ends. Germline CDR1 KGHSH, CDR2 LQKENI. CDR3 region: CASSPRETYSGNTIYF. In DNA form, the CDR3 reads TGTGCCAGCTCACCGAGAGAGACTTACTCTGGAAACACCATATATTTT. The entire variable domain, with the rest obtained from reference TRBV18 and TRBJ1-3, is as follows: NAGVMQNPRHLVRRRGQEARLRCSPMKGHSHVYWYRQLPEEGLKFMVYLQKENIIDESGMPKERFSAEFPKEGPSILRIQQVVRGDSAAYFCASSPRETYSGNTIYFGEGSWLTVV.

This clonotype was found many times. The chain combines TRBV14 with TRBJ2-3; 15 positions agree with TRBD2. This CDR3 region has 15 residues. CDR1 and CDR2 (germline): SGHDN, FVKESK. Trimming removed 3 bases from V and 7 bases from J; junction bases left unmatched: 2. The CDR3 DNA follows: TGTGCCAGCAGCCATGGACTAGCGGGGGGGCATACGCAGTATTTT. It codes for CASSHGLAGGHTQYF.

This clonotype occurred a few times. The chain employs TRBV13 and TRBJ2-7; 7 bases fit TRBD1. Germline CDR1 PRHDT, CDR2 FYEKMQ (reference sequence). After removal of 5 bases from V and 12 bases from J, the junction contained 10 bases not matched to a gene. This CDR3 spans 12 amino acids. The CDR3: CASSATGMPPYF. DNA of the CDR3: TGTGCCAGCAGCGCGACAGGGATGCCCCCGTACTTC.

The chain has TRBV28 and TRBJ1-5; D gene ambiguous. Germline V gene lookup returns CDR1 MDHEN and CDR2 SYDVKM. Trimming cost V 2 bases and J 2 bases, with 7 bases left between them. This CDR3 is 14 amino acids long. This chain's CDR3 is CASSLGPGNQPQHF. The CDR3 nucleotides read TGTGCCAGCAGTTTAGGGCCTGGCAATCAGCCCCAGCATTTT.

The genes are TRBV16 and TRBJ2-7, with D perhaps given as TRBD1 or TRBD2 (5 bases each). CDR1 and CDR2 from the germline V gene are KGHSY and FQNENV. With 7 bases removed from V and 2 bases from J, the gap between germline ends came to 15 bases. The CDR3 extends over 14 amino acids. CDR3 sequence (DNA): TGTGCCAGCACTTGGGGGAGTCTAACCTACGAGCAGTACTTC. Its protein product is CASTWGSLTYEQYF. The full variable domain, its missing parts supplied by reference TRBV16 and TRBJ2-7, is GEEVAQTPKHLVRGEGQKAKLYCAPIKGHSYVFWYQQVLKNEFKFLISFQNENVFDETGMPKERFSAKCLPNSPCSLEIQATKLEDSAVYFCASTWGSLTYEQYFGPGTRLTVT.